This TCR beta chain was profiled in a study of T-cell memory formation after mild COVID-19. Study-wide points: Pre-infection memory carried some responding clones, suggesting that cross-reactive memory joined. Contracting clones from day 15 to 85 showed balanced CD4/CD8; later expanders favored CD4+. CD4+ contracting clones lay mainly in CM and EM, CD8+ ones in EMRA.

5'RACE with constant-segment primers yielded barcoded, UMI-tagged TCR alpha and TCR beta cDNA libraries. Using its own MiXCR run on the 5' RACE reads, TCRdb lists one record per CDR3 protein. The table records roughly 320,000 distinct CDR3 sequences, 25% to 30% of them present only once. This clonotype was observed a few times. Its cognate antigen is unknown. This CDR3 has 12 residues. The V gene's germline CDR1 is SQVTM and CDR2 ANQGSEA. Trimming pared 5 bases from V and 2 bases from J, leaving 10 bases between. The sequence was obtained from an adult woman who had mild COVID-19 (a few samples of this study predate the infection). Cell type and time point are not known. Sequencing was done on a sample of PBMCs or a T cell subset sorted from them (not recorded which). The chain joins TRBV29-1 to TRBJ2-7; unclear D gene. The CDR3 region has the DNA TGCAGCGTTATAAACACGACCTACGAGCAGTACTTC. Its translation: CSVINTTYEQYF.